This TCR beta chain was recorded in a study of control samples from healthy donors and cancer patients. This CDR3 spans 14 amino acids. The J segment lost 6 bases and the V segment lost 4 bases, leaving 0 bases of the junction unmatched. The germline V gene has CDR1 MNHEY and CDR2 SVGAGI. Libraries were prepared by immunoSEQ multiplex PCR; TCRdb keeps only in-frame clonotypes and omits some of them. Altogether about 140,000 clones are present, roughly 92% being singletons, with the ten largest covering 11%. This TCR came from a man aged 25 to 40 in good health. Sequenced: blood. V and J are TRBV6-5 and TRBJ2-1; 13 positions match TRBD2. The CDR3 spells CASSWTSGSNEQFF. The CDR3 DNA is TGTGCCAGCAGTTGGACTAGCGGGAGCAATGAGCAGTTCTTC.